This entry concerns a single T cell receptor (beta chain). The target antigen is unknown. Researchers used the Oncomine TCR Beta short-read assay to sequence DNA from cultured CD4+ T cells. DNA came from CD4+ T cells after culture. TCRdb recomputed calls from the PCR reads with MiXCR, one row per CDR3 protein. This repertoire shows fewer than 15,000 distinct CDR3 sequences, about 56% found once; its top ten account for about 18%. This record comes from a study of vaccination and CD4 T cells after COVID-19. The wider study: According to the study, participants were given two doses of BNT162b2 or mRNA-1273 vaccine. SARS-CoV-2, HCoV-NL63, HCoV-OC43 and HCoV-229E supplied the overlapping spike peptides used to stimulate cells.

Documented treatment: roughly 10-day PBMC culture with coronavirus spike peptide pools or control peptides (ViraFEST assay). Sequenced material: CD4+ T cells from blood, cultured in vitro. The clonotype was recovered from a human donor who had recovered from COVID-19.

CDR3 loop: CASSLLQEPNYGYTF. The CDR3 nucleotides read TGTGCCAGCAGCTTATTACAGGAACCTAACTATGGCTACACCTTC. The J gene is TRBJ1-2, the V gene TRBV7-2; D might be TRBD1 (5 bases). The length of the CDR3 is 15 residues. With 2 bases removed from V and 0 bases from J, the gap between germline ends came to 10 bases. Per the germline V gene, CDR1 is SGHTA and CDR2 is FQGNSA.